These 13 T cell receptor beta chains were sequenced from one sample in a study of vaccination effects on CD4 cells after COVID-19 (dated by TCRdb to between 2021 and 2024). After around ten days of culture, CD4+ T cells were isolated with the EasySep CD4+ T cell isolation kit. Libraries were constructed by the immunoSEQ multiplex PCR assay. TCRdb carries this immuneACCESS record with in-frame sequences only. Its versions omit some clonotypes, under half of them owing to an unresolved V gene in the studies checked, with the rest unexplained. The sample table holds tens of thousands of clones, of which under 85% were seen once. Under 25% of the sample lies in the top ten. Their recognized antigens are unknown. This specimen consisted of CD4+ T cells from PBMCs cultured without peptide, obtained before COVID-19 vaccination. The receptors here all came from a human donor who had a prior SARS-CoV-2 infection.

This clone was counted between two and nine times. V is TRBV7-2 and J is TRBJ2-1; D is uncertain. Germline lookup yields CDR1 SGHTA and CDR2 FQGNSA. Trimming took 2 bases from V and 4 from J, leaving 9 bases between them. This CDR3 spans 14 amino acids. CDR3 loop: CASSLKMRYNEQFF. The CDR3 bases are TGTGCCAGCAGCTTAAAGATGCGGTACAATGAGCAGTTCTTC. Based on the CDR3 plus reference TRBV7-2 and TRBJ2-1, the full variable domain is GAGVSQSPSNKVTEKGKDVELRCDPISGHTALYWYRQSLGQGLEFLIYFQGNSAPDKSGLPSDRFSAERTGGSVSTLTIQRTQQEDSAVYLCASSLKMRYNEQFFGPGTRLTVL.

In its sample, this clone was seen a few times. The V gene is TRBV7-6, the J gene TRBJ2-7; 9 bases align to TRBD1. Germline CDR1 SGHVS, CDR2 FNYEAQ. The junction had 3 bases not matched to a gene; V was cut back by 1 base and J by 5 bases. The CDR3 contains 14 residues. The CDR3 sequence is CASSLGGTGNEQYF. The DNA of the CDR3 is TGTGCCAGCAGCTTAGGGGGGACAGGGAACGAGCAGTACTTC.

V is TRBV29-1 and J is TRBJ2-1; 14 bases match TRBD2. CDR3 size: 18 residues. Trimming took 4 bases from V and 4 from J; bases not matched to a gene: 12. Germline V lookup: CDR1 SQVTM, CDR2 ANQGSEA. The CDR3 region is CSVVGGTSGSITYNEQFF. The CDR3 region has the DNA TGCAGCGTTGTTGGGGGGACTAGCGGGAGTATAACGTACAATGAGCAGTTCTTC.

The CDR3: CASSFWRKISYNEQFF. For the CDR3, the DNA is TGTGCCAGCAGCTTTTGGAGGAAGATCTCCTACAATGAGCAGTTCTTC. The J gene is TRBJ2-1, the V gene TRBV5-6; the D gene is possibly TRBD2 (5 bases). CDR1 SGHDT and CDR2 YYEEEE come from the germline V gene. V lost 2 bases to trimming and J lost 0 bases, with 12 bases between them. The CDR3 totals 16 residues.

This clone has a single count. The chain joins TRBV4-2 to TRBJ2-3; 8 nucleotides line up with TRBD2. Germline trimming cut 0 bases from V and 0 bases from J; bases unmatched to any gene: 2. The CDR3 has 16 residues. Germline CDR1 reads LGHNA; CDR2 reads YNFKEQ. The CDR3, as DNA: TGTGCCAGCAGCCAAGAGCCTAGCGGGAGCACAGATACGCAGTATTTT. It yields the protein CASSQEPSGSTDTQYF.

The chain links TRBV3-1 (or the pseudogene TRBV3-2) to TRBJ2-1; tentatively, D is TRBD1 (6 bases). Germline-derived CDR1 and CDR2 are LGHDT and YNNKEL (reference sequence). The CDR3 has 13 residues. V was shortened by 4 bases and J by 6 bases, with 10 bases between the two germline ends. This CDR3 is CASSLGAVNEQFF. The CDR3 coding sequence is TGTGCCAGCAGCCTGGGGGCGGTCAATGAGCAGTTCTTC.

This chain joins TRBV18 and TRBJ2-3, with a possible D match to TRBD1 (6 bases). The CDR3 is made up of 16 amino acids. The germline V gene has CDR1 KGHSH and CDR2 LQKENI. The ends were cut back, 3 bases at V and 5 bases at J, with 18 bases in the middle. The chain's CDR3 is CASSPQGQSKGDTQYF. The CDR3 bases are TGTGCCAGCTCACCCCAAGGACAGTCTAAAGGAGATACGCAGTATTTT.

The chain has TRBV14 and TRBJ2-3; the D call may be TRBD1 or TRBD2 (5 bases each). The CDR3 is 16 amino acids. Germline lookup yields CDR1 SGHDN and CDR2 FVKESK. The V end lost 2 bases, the J end lost 2 bases, and 14 bases lay between the germline ends. CDR3 sequence (DNA): TGTGCCAGCAGCCAACAGGGCCGGGGATACACAGATACGCAGTATTTT. This gives the protein CASSQQGRGYTDTQYF.

The chain employs TRBV28 and TRBJ2-1, with 12 bases that match TRBD2. V lost 5 bases to trimming and J lost 10 bases; unmatched junction nucleotides: 12. Germline V gene sequence: CDR1 MDHEN, CDR2 SYDVKM. The CDR3 totals 16 residues. As DNA, the CDR3 is TGTGCCAGCAGTAAACCTAGCGGGAGGGCCCTCGAGGAGCAGTTCTTC. It is translated as CASSKPSGRALEEQFF.

The chain employs TRBV6-2 or TRBV6-3 and TRBJ2-1; tentative D call: TRBD2 (6 bases). The V end lost 4 bases, the J end lost 9 bases, and 19 bases lay between the germline ends. Germline V lookup: CDR1 MNHEY, CDR2 SVGEGT. The CDR3 totals 15 residues. In DNA, the CDR3 is TGTGCCAGCAGTTCCCCCGGACCCGGGCGGGGTGAGCAGTTCTTC. Protein sequence: CASSSPGPGRGEQFF.

This clone was counted ten times or more. The genes are TRBV4-2 and TRBJ2-7, with TRBD2 as a possible D gene (7 bases). CDR1 is LGHNA, CDR2 YNFKEQ, per germline. The CDR3 spans 15 residues. Trimming removed 4 bases from V and 6 bases from J, with 19 bases in between. The CDR3 protein is CASSPPPGASGEQYF. The CDR3 region has the DNA TGTGCCAGCAGCCCCCCTCCGGGGGCTAGCGGCGAGCAGTACTTC.

V is TRBV27 and J is TRBJ2-7; TRBD2 might be the D (6 bases). From germline, CDR1 is MNHEY and CDR2 SMNVEV (reference sequence). Trimming removed 1 base at V and 6 bases at J, with 13 bases between. The CDR3 covers 14 residues. This CDR3 is CASSLYVAASEQYF. In DNA, the CDR3 is TGTGCCAGCAGTTTATACGTAGCGGCTTCCGAGCAGTACTTC.

V is TRBV5-6 and J is TRBJ2-2, with D possibly called TRBD1 or TRBD2 (9 bases each). Per germline, CDR1 SGHDT and CDR2 YYEEEE. The ends were cut back, 0 bases at V and 7 bases at J, with 16 bases in the middle. CDR3 size: 16 residues. The CDR3 here is CASSLGLADRGGELFF. In DNA, the CDR3 is TGTGCCAGCAGCTTGGGACTAGCGGACAGGGGCGGGGAGCTGTTTTTT.